This TCR beta chain was recorded in a study of glioma-infiltrating T cells after dendritic cell vaccination. General study results and limits: Only a small number of patients had complete blood and tumor samples.

CDR1 SNHLY and CDR2 FYNNEI come from the germline V gene. The V and J ends lost 3 bases and 7 bases respectively, with 12 bases between them. The CDR3 has 13 residues. This table comes from immunoSEQ multiplex PCR, and its TCRdb copy is limited to in-frame clones, with some not included. The sample holds 45,000 to 50,000 clones; over 75% are singletons and the top ten take 11%. Comment on this clone: Its antigen remains unidentified.

The sample in question was blood, obtained before dendritic cell vaccination. This chain connects TRBV2 to TRBJ1-1; perhaps TRBD1 as D (5 bases). The source of this sequence is a human donor with glioblastoma. This CDR3 reads CASSDGGISEAFF. The CDR3 coding sequence is TGTGCCAGCAGTGATGGGGGGATTAGTGAAGCTTTCTTT.